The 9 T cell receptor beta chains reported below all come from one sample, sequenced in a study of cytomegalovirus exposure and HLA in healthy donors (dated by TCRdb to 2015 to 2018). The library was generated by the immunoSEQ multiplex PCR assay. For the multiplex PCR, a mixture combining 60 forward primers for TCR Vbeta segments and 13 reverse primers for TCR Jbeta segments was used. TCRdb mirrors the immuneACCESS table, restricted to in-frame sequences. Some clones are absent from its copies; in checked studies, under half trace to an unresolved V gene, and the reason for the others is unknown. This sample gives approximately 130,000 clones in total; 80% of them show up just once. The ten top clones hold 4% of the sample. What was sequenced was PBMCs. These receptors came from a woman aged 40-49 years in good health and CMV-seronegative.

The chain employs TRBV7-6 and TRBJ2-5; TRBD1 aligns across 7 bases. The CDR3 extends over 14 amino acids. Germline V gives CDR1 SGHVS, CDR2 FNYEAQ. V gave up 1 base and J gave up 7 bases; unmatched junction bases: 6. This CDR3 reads CASSLEGGGGTQYF. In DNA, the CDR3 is TGTGCCAGCAGCTTAGAAGGGGGCGGAGGGACCCAGTACTTC.

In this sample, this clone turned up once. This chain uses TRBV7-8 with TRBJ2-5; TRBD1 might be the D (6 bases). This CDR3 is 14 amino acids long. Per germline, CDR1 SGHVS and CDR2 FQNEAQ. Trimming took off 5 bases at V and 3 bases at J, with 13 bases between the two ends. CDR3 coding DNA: TGTGCCAGCAGCCAGGGGACCCGCAAAGAGACCCAGTACTTC. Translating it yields CASSQGTRKETQYF.

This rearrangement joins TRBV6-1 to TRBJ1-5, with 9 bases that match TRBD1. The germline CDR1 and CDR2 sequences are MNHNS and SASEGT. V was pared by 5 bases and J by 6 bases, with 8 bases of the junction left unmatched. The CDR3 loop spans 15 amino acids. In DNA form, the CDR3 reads TGTGCCAGCAGTAAAGGGGACAGGGCGGTTCAGCCCCAGCATTTT. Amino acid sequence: CASSKGDRAVQPQHF.

The CDR3 sequence is CAWIGTSGQRQETQYF. CDR3 nucleotides: TGTGCCTGGATAGGGACTAGCGGACAGCGTCAAGAGACCCAGTACTTC. The chain joins TRBV30 to TRBJ2-5; the match to TRBD2 covers 11 bases. The length of the CDR3 is 16 residues. Germline values: CDR1 GTSNPN, CDR2 SVGIG (reference sequence). The V gene end was trimmed by 4 bases and the J gene end by 2 bases; junction bases not matched to a gene: 9.

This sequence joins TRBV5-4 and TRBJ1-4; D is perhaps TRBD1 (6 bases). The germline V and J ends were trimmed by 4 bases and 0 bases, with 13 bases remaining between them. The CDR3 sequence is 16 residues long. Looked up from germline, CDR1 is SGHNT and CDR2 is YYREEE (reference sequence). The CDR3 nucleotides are TGTGCCAGCAGCCAAGGGACACCTGCAACTAATGAAAAACTGTTTTTT. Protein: CASSQGTPATNEKLFF.

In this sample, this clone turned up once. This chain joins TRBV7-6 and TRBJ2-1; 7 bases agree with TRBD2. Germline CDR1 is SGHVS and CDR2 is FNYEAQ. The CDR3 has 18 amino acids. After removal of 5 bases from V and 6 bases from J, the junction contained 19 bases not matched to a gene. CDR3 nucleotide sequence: TGTGCCAGCAGCCGTGTTGGCGGGAGCATTTATGTCCGCAATGAGCAGTTCTTC. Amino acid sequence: CASSRVGGSIYVRNEQFF.

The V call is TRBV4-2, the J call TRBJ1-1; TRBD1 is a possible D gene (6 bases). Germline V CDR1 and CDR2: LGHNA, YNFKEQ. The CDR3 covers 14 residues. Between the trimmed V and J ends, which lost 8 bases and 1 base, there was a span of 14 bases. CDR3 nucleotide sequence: TGTGCCAGCGGAACGGGACAAAGGAACACTGAAGCTTTCTTT. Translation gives CASGTGQRNTEAFF.

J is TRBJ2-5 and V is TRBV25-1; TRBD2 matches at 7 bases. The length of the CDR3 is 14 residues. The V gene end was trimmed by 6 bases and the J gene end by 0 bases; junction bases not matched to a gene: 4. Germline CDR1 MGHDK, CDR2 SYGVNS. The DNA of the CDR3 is TGTGCCAGCAGGCCGGGGGGAGACCAAGAGACCCAGTACTTC. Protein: CASRPGGDQETQYF.

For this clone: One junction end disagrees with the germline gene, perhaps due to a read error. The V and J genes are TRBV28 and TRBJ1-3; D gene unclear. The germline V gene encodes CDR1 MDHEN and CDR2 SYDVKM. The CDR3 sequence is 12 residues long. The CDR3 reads CATREVGDTIYF. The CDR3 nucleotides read TGTGCCACTAGGGAGGTTGGAGACACCATATATTTT.